The rows below give T cell receptor beta chains drawn from one sample of a study of blood T cell repertoires in COVID-19. Sequenced by immunoSEQ multiplex PCR; TCRdb stores in-frame clones only, minus some. The table shows about 430,000 clones, with over 75% occurring only once. The source material was PBMCs or T cells enriched from blood (not recorded which). These TCRs come from a woman aged 18 to 35 who had been exposed to COVID-19. Each CDR3 is given with its conserved first and last residue. A D gene is named only where the DNA matches it firmly. A clone size is listed for some rows: how often the clone was seen (once, few, many), or a class if it is expanded.

D	V	J	size	DNA	CDR3
TRBD2	TRBV6-2/TRBV6-3	TRBJ2-5	-	TGTGCCAGCAGTTACCCGACTAGCGGGGGGCCGGTAGAAGAGACCCAGTACTTC	CASSYPTSGGPVEETQYF
-	TRBV7-2	TRBJ1-1	-	TGTGCCAGCAGCCTACGCACTGAAGCTTTCTTT	CASSLRTEAFF
-	TRBV19	TRBJ1-2	-	TGTGCCAGTAGTATAGGACACAGCTATGGCTACACCTTC	CASSIGHSYGYTF
-	TRBV3-1/TRBV3-2	TRBJ1-6	-	TGTGCCAGCACCCAAAGCCAGGTGGAAAATTCACCCCTCCACTTT	CASTQSQVENSPLHF
-	TRBV11-2	TRBJ2-5	-	TGTGCCAGCAGATCAATCCCAGGGGCCGCAATCAACAAGACCCAGTACTTC	CASRSIPGAAINKTQYF
-	TRBV4-3	TRBJ1-3	many	TGCGCCAGCAGCCAATCGACAGATTTCTCTGGAAACACCATATATTTT	CASSQSTDFSGNTIYF
-	TRBV14	TRBJ1-2	-	TGTGCCAGCAGCCAAGATCTGAGGGGGATTAAAACCTATGGCTACACCTTC	CASSQDLRGIKTYGYTF
-	TRBV21-1	TRBJ1-5	-	TGTGCCGCCCCAGGCAGCCCAAATCAGCCCCAGCATTTT	CAAPGSPNQPQHF
TRBD1	TRBV5-1	TRBJ2-7	-	TGCGCCAGCAGCTTGGCATGGACAGGGTGGTCCTACGAGCAGTACTTC	CASSLAWTGWSYEQYF
-	TRBV3-1/TRBV3-2	TRBJ2-7	-	TGTGCCAGCAGCCAAGCCGACGGGAGCTCCTACGAGCAGTACTTC	CASSQADGSSYEQYF
TRBD1	TRBV27	TRBJ1-5	-	TGTGCCAGCAGTCCCGACAGGGCCCATCAGCCCCAGCATTTT	CASSPDRAHQPQHF
-	TRBV14	TRBJ1-5	-	TGTGCCAGCAGCCGAGAGACAGGACGACAGCCCCAGCATTTT	CASSRETGRQPQHF
TRBD1	TRBV2	TRBJ2-5	-	TGTGCCAGCAGTGAACCATTGACAGGGTCGGTGGAGACCCAGTACTTC	CASSEPLTGSVETQYF
-	TRBV29-1	TRBJ1-3	-	TGCAGCGTTATTACAGCCTCTGGAAACACCATATATTTT	CSVITASGNTIYF
TRBD1	TRBV5-1	TRBJ2-1	-	TGCGCCAGCATGCGGGACAGGGGTACGAATGAGCAGTTCTTC	CASMRDRGTNEQFF
-	TRBV27	TRBJ1-4	few	TGTGCCAGCAGTTTATTCGGGATGGAAAAACTGTTTTTT	CASSLFGMEKLFF
-	TRBV6-5	TRBJ2-2	-	TGTGCCAGCAAATTCGGAGGGCAGGAGTCCGGGGAGCTGTTTTTT	CASKFGGQESGELFF
-	TRBV30	TRBJ2-5	-	TGTGCCTGGAGCGAACTCCGGGAGACCCAGTACTTC	CAWSELRETQYF
-	TRBV5-8	TRBJ1-6	once	TGTGCCAGCGGACAATCGGGGGGGTTACCCCTCCACTTT	CASGQSGGLPLHF
TRBD2	TRBV7-2	TRBJ2-5	-	TGTGCCAGCAGCTTAGCCGGACTAGCAGAAACCCAGTACTTC	CASSLAGLAETQYF
TRBD2	TRBV29-1	TRBJ2-3	-	TGCAGCGTTGCCCGGGGGGGCAGCACAGATACGCAGTATTTT	CSVARGGSTDTQYF
-	TRBV5-5	TRBJ2-5	-	TGTGCCAGCAGCTTGGTGGGGACACCGGCCGGATCGGAGACCCAGTACTTC	CASSLVGTPAGSETQYF
-	TRBV7-8	TRBJ1-2	-	TGTGCCAGCAGCTTAAGTCCAGTCGATGGCTACACCTTC	CASSLSPVDGYTF
TRBD1	TRBV6-5	TRBJ2-1	-	TGTGCCAGCAGATCACAGGGGTCATCGGGCAATGAGCAGTTCTTC	CASRSQGSSGNEQFF
-	TRBV2	TRBJ1-6	-	TGTGCCAGCAGCCCGTCAGGGGCGAGGTCACCCCTCCACTTT	CASSPSGARSPLHF
TRBD1	TRBV28	TRBJ2-7	-	TGTGCCAGCACCGAGGACAGGGGTGCCTACGAGCAGTACTTC	CASTEDRGAYEQYF
-	TRBV28	TRBJ1-1	-	TGTGCCAGCAGTTTATCCGAGGGCACTGAAGCTTTCTTT	CASSLSEGTEAFF
-	TRBV18	TRBJ1-5	-	TGTGCCAGCTCTGGGGGAGGGGATTCAAGACAGCCCCAGCATTTT	CASSGGGDSRQPQHF
TRBD2	TRBV18	TRBJ2-1	-	TGTGCCAGCTCACCTTTCTTAGCGGGAAAGGGGTACAATGAGCAGTTCTTC	CASSPFLAGKGYNEQFF
TRBD2	TRBV11-3	TRBJ2-1	-	TGTGCCAGCAGCCCTATAGCGGGAGTGTCTTACAATGAGCAGTTCTTC	CASSPIAGVSYNEQFF
TRBD2	TRBV27	TRBJ2-7	-	TGTGCCAGCAGTTTCGCTAGCGGGGGAACCTACGAGCAGTACTTC	CASSFASGGTYEQYF
TRBD1	TRBV7-9	TRBJ1-5	few	TGTGCCAGCAGCTACACAGGGGGCAGCAATCAGCCCCAGCATTTT	CASSYTGGSNQPQHF
TRBD2	TRBV7-9	TRBJ2-3	-	TGTGCCAGCAGCTTAGATTTACTAGCGGGTAGCACAGATACGCAGTATTTT	CASSLDLLAGSTDTQYF
-	TRBV9	TRBJ1-4	-	TGTGCCAGCAGCTTCAGTCGGGGGTACGATGAAAAACTGTTTTTT	CASSFSRGYDEKLFF
-	TRBV6-5	TRBJ1-1	few	TGTGCCAGCAGTACAGTGAACACTGAAGCTTTCTTT	CASSTVNTEAFF
-	TRBV7-9	TRBJ1-3	-	TGTGCCAGCAGCTTAGCGATCCCAGGGTCAGGAAACACCATATATTTT	CASSLAIPGSGNTIYF
TRBD2	TRBV5-4	TRBJ2-7	-	TGTGCCAGCAGCTTGGAAGCTAGCGGGACCTACGAGCAGTACTTC	CASSLEASGTYEQYF
TRBD2	TRBV4-2	TRBJ2-2	-	TGTGCCAGCAGCCAAGGGACTAGCGGGGGGGCCGGGGAGCTGTTTTTT	CASSQGTSGGAGELFF
-	TRBV4-3	TRBJ1-2	-	TGCGCCAGCAGCCAAGATAGACGCCAGGCCGCTAACTATGGCTACACCTTC	CASSQDRRQAANYGYTF
-	TRBV29-1	TRBJ1-1	-	TGCAGCGTTGAAGCGCCAGGTGTTTTATTCGGAGCTTTCTTT	CSVEAPGVLFGAFF
-	TRBV28	TRBJ1-3	-	TGTGCCAGCAGTAATCAGGTCTCTGGAAACACCATATATTTT	CASSNQVSGNTIYF
TRBD2	TRBV6-6	TRBJ2-2	-	TGTGCCAGCAGTTCTTCTAGCGGGGCCAACACCGGGGAGCTGTTTTTT	CASSSSSGANTGELFF
TRBD2	TRBV2	TRBJ2-3	-	TGTGCCAGCAGGGCTACAGCGGGAGGAGGGGATACGCAGTATTTT	CASRATAGGGDTQYF
-	TRBV5-4	TRBJ1-1	-	TGTGCCAGCAGCTTCCGACAGGTCAGGAACACTGAAGCTTTCTTT	CASSFRQVRNTEAFF
TRBD1	TRBV6-5	TRBJ1-5	once	TGTGCCAGCAGCCAGGGACAGGGGGTTCCGCCCCAGCATTTT	CASSQGQGVPPQHF
TRBD2	TRBV5-5	TRBJ2-1	once	TGTGCCAGCCTAAGGACTAGCGGGAGCGATGAGCAGTTCTTC	CASLRTSGSDEQFF
-	TRBV6-2/TRBV6-3	TRBJ2-7	-	TGTGCCAGCAGTTACTCCGTGGCGGCACAGTACTTC	CASSYSVAAQYF
TRBD2	TRBV28	TRBJ2-2	-	TGTGCCAGCAGTCCGGGACTAGCGACCGGGGAGCTGTTTTTT	CASSPGLATGELFF